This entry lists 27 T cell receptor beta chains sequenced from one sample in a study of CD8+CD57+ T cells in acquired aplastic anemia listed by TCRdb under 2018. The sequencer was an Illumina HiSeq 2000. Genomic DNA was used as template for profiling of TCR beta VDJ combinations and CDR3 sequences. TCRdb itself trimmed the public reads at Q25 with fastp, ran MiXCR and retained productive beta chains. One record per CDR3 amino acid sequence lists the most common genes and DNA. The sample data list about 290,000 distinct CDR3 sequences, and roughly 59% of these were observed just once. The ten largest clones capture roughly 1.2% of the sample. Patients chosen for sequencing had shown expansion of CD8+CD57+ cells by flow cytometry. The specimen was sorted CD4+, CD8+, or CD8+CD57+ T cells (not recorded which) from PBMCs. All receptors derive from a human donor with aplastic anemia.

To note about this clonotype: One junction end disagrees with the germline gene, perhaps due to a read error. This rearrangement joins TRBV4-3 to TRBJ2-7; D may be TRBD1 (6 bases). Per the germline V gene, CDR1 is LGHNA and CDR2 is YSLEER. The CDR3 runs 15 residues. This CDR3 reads CASSQDRGGSDEQYF. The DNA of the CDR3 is TGCGCCAGCAGCCAAGATCGTGGGGGCTCCGACGAGCAGTACTTC.

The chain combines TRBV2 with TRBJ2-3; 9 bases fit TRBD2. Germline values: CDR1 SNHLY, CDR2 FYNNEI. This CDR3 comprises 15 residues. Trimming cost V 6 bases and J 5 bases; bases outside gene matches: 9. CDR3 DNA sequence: TGTGCCAGCAGCTTCTTGCGGGAGGGCCGAGATACGCAGTATTTT. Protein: CASSFLREGRDTQYF.

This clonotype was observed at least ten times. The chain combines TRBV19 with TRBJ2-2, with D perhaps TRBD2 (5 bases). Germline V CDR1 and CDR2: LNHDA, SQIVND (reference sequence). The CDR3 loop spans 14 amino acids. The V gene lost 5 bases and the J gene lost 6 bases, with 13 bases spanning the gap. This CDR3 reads CASSEGLGPGELFF. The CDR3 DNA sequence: TGTGCCAGTAGTGAGGGCCTTGGTCCCGGGGAGCTGTTTTTT.

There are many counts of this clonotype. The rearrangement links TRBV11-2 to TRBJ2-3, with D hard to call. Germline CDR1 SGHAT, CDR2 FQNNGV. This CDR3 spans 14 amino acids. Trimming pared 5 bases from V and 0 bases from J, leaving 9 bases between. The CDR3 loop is CASSMELSTDTQYF. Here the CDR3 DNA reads TGTGCCAGCAGCATGGAGTTAAGCACAGATACGCAGTATTTT.

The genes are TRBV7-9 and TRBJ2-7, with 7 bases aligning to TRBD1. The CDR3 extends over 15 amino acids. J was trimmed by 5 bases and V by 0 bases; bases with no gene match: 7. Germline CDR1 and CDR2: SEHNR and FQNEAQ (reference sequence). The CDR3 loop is CASSLAGDRDHEQYF. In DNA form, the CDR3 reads TGTGCCAGCAGCTTAGCGGGAGACAGGGACCACGAGCAGTACTTC.

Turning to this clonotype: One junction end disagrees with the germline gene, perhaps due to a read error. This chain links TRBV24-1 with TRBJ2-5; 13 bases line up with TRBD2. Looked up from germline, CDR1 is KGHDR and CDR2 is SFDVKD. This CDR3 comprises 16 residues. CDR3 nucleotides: TGTGCCAGCAGTCCGGGACTAGCGGGACCCCTCGAGACCCAGTACTTC. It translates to CASSPGLAGPLETQYF.

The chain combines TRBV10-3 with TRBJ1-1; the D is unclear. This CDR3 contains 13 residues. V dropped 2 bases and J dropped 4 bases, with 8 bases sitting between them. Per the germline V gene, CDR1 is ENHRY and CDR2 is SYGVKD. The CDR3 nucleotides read TGTGCCATCAGTGAGCCGATTTTCACTGAAGCTTTCTTT. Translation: CAISEPIFTEAFF.

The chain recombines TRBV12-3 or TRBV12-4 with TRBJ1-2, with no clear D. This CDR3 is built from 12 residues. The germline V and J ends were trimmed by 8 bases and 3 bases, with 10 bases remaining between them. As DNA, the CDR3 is TGTGCCAGCGGCGCGGCCTACTATGGCTACACCTTC. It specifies CASGAAYYGYTF.

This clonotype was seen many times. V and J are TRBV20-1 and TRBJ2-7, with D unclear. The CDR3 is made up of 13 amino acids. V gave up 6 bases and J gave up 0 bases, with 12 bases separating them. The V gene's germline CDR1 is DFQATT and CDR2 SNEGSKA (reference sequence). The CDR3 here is CSAAVVSSYEQYF. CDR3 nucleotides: TGCAGTGCCGCAGTTGTTAGCTCCTACGAGCAGTACTTC.

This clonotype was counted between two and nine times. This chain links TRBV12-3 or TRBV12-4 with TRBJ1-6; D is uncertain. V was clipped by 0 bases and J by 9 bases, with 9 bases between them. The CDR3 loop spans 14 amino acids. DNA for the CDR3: TGTGCCAGCAGTTTAGCTGGGGTGGGTTCACCCCTCCACTTT. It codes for CASSLAGVGSPLHF.

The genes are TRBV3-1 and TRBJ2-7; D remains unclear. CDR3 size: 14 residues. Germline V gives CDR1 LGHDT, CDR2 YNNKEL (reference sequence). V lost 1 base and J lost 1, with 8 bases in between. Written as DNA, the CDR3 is TGTGCCAGCAGCCAAGGTGTCGTTTCCTACGAGCAGTACTTC. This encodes CASSQGVVSYEQYF.

The CDR3 protein is CASTDLAEQYF. The CDR3 DNA sequence: TGTGCCAGCACAGACTTGGCCGAGCAGTACTTC. The genes are TRBV7-2 and TRBJ2-7; D gene ambiguous. V lost 7 bases and J 6 bases, leaving 10 bases between the germline ends. Looked up from germline, CDR1 is SGHTA and CDR2 is FQGNSA. This CDR3 has 11 amino acids. Full variable domain (remainder filled in from reference TRBV7-2 and TRBJ2-7): GAGVSQSPSNKVTEKGKDVELRCDPISGHTALYWYRQSLGQGLEFLIYFQGNSAPDKSGLPSDRFSAERTGGSVSTLTIQRTQQEDSAVYLCASTDLAEQYFGPGTRLTVT.

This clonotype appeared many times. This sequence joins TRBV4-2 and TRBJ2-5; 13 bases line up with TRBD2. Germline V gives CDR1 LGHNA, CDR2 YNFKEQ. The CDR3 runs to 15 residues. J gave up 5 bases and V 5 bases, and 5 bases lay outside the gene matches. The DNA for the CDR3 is TGTGCCAGCAGCATTGGACTAGCGGGGGTCGAGACCCAGTACTTC. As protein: CASSIGLAGVETQYF.

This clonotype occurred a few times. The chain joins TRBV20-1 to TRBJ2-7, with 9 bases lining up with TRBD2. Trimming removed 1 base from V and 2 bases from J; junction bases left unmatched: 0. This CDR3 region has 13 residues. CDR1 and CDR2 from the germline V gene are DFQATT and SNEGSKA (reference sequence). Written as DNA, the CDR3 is TGCAGTGCTAGAGTAGCGGGAGCCTACGAGCAGTACTTC. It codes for CSARVAGAYEQYF.

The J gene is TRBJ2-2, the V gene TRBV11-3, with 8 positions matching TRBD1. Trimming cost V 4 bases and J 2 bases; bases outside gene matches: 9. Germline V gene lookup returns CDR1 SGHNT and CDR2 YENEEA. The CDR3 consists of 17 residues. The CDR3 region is CASSSTPTGVNTGELFF. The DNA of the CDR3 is TGTGCCAGCAGCTCCACTCCGACAGGGGTAAACACCGGGGAGCTGTTTTTT. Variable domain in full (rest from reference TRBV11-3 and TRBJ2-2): EAGVVQSPRYKIIEKKQPVAFWCNPISGHNTLYWYLQNLGQGPELLIRYENEEAVDDSQLPKDRFSAERLKGVDSTLKIQPAELGDSAVYLCASSSTPTGVNTGELFFGEGSRLTVL.

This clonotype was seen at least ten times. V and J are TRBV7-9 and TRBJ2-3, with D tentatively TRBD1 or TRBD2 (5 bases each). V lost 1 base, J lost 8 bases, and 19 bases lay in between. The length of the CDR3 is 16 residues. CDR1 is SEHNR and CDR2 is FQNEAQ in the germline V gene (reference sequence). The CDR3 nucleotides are TGTGCCAGCAGCTTAGAACTTGCGAGGGGTACCGGTACGCAGTATTTT. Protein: CASSLELARGTGTQYF.

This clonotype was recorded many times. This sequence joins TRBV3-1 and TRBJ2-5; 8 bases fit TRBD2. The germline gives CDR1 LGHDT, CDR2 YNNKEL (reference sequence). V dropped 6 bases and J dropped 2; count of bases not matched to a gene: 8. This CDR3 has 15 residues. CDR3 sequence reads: CASSQNIAGQETQYF. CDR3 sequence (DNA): TGTGCCAGCAGTCAAAACATAGCGGGACAAGAGACCCAGTACTTC.

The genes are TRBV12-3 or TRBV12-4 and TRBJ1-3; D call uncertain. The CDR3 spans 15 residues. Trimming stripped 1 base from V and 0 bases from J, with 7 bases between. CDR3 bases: TGTGCCAGCAGTTTAGGACAAAGCTCTGGAAACACCATATATTTT. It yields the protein CASSLGQSSGNTIYF.

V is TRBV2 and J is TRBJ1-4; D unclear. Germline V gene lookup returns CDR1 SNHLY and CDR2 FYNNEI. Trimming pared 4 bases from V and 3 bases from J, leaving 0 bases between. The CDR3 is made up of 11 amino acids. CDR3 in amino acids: CASSANEKLFF. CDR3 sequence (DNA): TGTGCCAGCAGTGCTAATGAAAAACTGTTTTTT.

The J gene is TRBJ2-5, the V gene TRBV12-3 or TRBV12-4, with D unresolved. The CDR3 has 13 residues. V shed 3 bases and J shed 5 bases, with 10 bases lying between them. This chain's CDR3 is CASSFDSGETQYF. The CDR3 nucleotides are TGTGCCAGCAGTTTTGACTCGGGTGAGACCCAGTACTTC.

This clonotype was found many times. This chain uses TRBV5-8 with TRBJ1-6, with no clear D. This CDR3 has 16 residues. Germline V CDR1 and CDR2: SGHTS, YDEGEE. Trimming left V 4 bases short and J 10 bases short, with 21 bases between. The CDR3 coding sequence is TGTGCCAGCAGCCTAGGACTAAGGGTCTCCGGGTCACCCCTCCACTTT. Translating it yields CASSLGLRVSGSPLHF.

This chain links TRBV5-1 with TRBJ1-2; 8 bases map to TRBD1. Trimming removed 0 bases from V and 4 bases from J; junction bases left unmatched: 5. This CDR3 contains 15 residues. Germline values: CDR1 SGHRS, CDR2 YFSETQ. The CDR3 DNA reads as TGCGCCAGCAGCTTGGAGACAGGGGATTTCTATGGCTACACCTTC. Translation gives CASSLETGDFYGYTF.

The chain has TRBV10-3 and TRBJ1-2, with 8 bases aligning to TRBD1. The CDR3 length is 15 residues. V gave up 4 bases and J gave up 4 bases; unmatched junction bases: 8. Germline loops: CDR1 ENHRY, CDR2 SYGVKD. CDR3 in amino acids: CAISASGDRRYGYTF. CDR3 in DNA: TGTGCCATCAGTGCCAGTGGGGACAGGCGCTATGGCTACACCTTC.

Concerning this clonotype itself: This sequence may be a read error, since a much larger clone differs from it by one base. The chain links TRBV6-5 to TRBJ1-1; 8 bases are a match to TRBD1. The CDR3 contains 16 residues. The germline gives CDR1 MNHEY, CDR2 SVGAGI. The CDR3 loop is CACSARAGGVGTEAFF. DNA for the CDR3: TGTGCCTGCAGCGCACGAGCAGGGGGCGTGGGCACTGAAGCTTTCTTT.

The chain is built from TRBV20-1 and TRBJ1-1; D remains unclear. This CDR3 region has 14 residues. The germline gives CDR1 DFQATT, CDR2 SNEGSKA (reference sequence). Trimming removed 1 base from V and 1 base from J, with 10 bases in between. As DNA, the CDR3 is TGCAGTGCTAGAGGCCGACCAAGGAACACTGAAGCTTTCTTT. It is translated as CSARGRPRNTEAFF.

The CDR3 is CATSDPRRATGANVLTF. The CDR3 region has the DNA TGTGCCACCAGTGATCCCCGCCGGGCCACTGGGGCCAACGTCCTGACTTTC. The genes are TRBV24-1 and TRBJ2-6; D ambiguous. The CDR3 consists of 17 residues. Trimming shortened V by 3 bases and J by 2 bases, and 13 bases separated the two germline ends. Germline values: CDR1 KGHDR, CDR2 SFDVKD.

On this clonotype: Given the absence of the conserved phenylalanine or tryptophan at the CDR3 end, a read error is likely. In nucleotides, the CDR3 is TGTGCCATCAGTGTTGGACAGGGTAGGACTGAAGCCAACGTCCTGACTCTC. Its protein is CAISVGQGRTEANVLTL. This chain connects TRBV10-3 to TRBJ2-6; 8 nucleotides match TRBD1. V shed 4 bases, J shed 7 bases, and the junction held 12 bases outside the gene matches. Germline lookup yields CDR1 ENHRY and CDR2 SYGVKD. This CDR3 comprises 17 residues.